This T cell receptor beta chain was retrieved from a study of identical twins. A universal primer site was incorporated via template switching, and the cDNA contained unique molecular identifiers. TCRdb called the 5' RACE reads again in MiXCR, with one record for every CDR3 protein. The sample holds hundreds of thousands of distinct CDR3 sequences; around a tenth are singletons and the top ten take 5.1%. Study outcomes and limitations: The authors drew conclusions from cross-sectional statistical analysis rather than following the same donors. With monozygotic twins, out-of-frame TCR alpha sharing exceeded what models estimated.

Donors were all healthy Caucasians. A few counts support this clonotype. Its antigen remains unidentified. This CDR3 has 13 amino acids. Trimming stripped 3 bases from V and 5 bases from J, with 11 bases between. Germline V gene lookup returns CDR1 SEHNR and CDR2 FQNEAQ (reference sequence). The specimen sequenced was memory (CD45RO+) T cells sorted from blood. The rearrangement links TRBV7-9 to TRBJ2-7; weak D call: TRBD2 (6 bases). The TCR comes from a woman under 30 in good health. CDR3 DNA sequence: TGTGCCAGCAGCTTTCGGGGGACCAACGAGCAGTACTTC. Residues: CASSFRGTNEQYF.